This T cell receptor beta chain was recorded in a study of CD8 T cells in Susac syndrome. With random hexamers, 0.5 to 1 ug RNA was reverse transcribed. TCRdb passed the immunoSEQ multiplex PCR reads through MiXCR, listing each CDR3 protein once. Of about 300,000 distinct CDR3 sequences in the sample, 89% were seen once. V lost 1 base to trimming and J lost 1 base, with 4 bases between them. The CDR3 is made up of 13 amino acids. From germline, CDR1 is DFQATT and CDR2 SNEGSKA (reference sequence). This chain joins TRBV20-1 and TRBJ2-2; D is unclear. This clonotype originated in a human donor with multiple sclerosis. Specimen: CD8+ T cells from PBMCs. CDR3 protein: CSARVGNTGELFF. In DNA form, the CDR3 reads TGCAGTGCTAGAGTAGGGAACACCGGGGAGCTGTTTTTT.